A single sample is the source of the 9 T cell receptor beta chains below, sequenced in a study of blood T cell repertoires in COVID-19. Assay: immunoSEQ multiplex PCR; the TCRdb copy retains only in-frame clones and omits some. Seen here are 430,000 or so clones, 85% to 90% observed once, and the top ten hold around 0.92%. The sequenced sample was peripheral blood. The receptors shown here come from a man between 18 and 29 years old with COVID-19, enrolled during active disease.

The gene calls are TRBV30 and TRBJ2-5; D ambiguous. The length of the CDR3 is 12 residues. Germline V lookup: CDR1 GTSNPN, CDR2 SVGIG (reference sequence). Trimming removed 3 bases from V and 2 bases from J, with 7 bases in between. The CDR3 reads CAWRRAQETQYF. For the CDR3, the DNA is TGTGCCTGGAGGCGAGCGCAAGAGACCCAGTACTTC.

J is TRBJ2-7 and V is TRBV19; 10 nucleotides align to TRBD1. There are 15 residues in the CDR3. Germline V lookup: CDR1 LNHDA, CDR2 SQIVND (reference sequence). V gave up 1 base and J gave up 1 base; unmatched junction bases: 1. The CDR3 protein is CASSIAGQGSYEQYF. CDR3 nucleotide sequence: TGTGCCAGTAGTATAGCGGGACAGGGGTCCTACGAGCAGTACTTC.

The gene calls are TRBV19 and TRBJ2-7; D gene ambiguous. The CDR3 length is 15 residues. The V gene's germline CDR1 is LNHDA and CDR2 SQIVND (reference sequence). The V gene lost 3 bases and the J gene lost 5 bases, with 17 bases spanning the gap. CDR3 bases: TGTGCCAGTAGTATTTTAAATACGGGTTCCGACGAGCAGTACTTC. Translation: CASSILNTGSDEQYF.

The V call is TRBV24-1, the J call TRBJ2-5; possible D gene TRBD1, 6 bases. Germline V gene lookup returns CDR1 KGHDR and CDR2 SFDVKD. The CDR3 covers 14 residues. Trimming cost V 4 bases and J 0 bases, with 8 bases left between them. CDR3 amino acids: CATSEGQYQETQYF. The CDR3 DNA is TGTGCCACCAGTGAAGGACAGTACCAAGAGACCCAGTACTTC.

The V call is TRBV6-4, the J call TRBJ1-6; D is uncertain. Between the trimmed V and J ends, which lost 0 bases and 5 bases, there was a span of 14 bases. The CDR3 is made up of 17 amino acids. Per the germline V gene, CDR1 is MRHNA and CDR2 is SNTAGT. DNA of the CDR3: TGTGCCAGCAGTGACTCGGGCCGTCCAGGTCATAATTCACCCCTCCACTTT. Translation: CASSDSGRPGHNSPLHF.

This chain uses TRBV24-1 with TRBJ2-7; D might be TRBD1 (5 bases). The V end was cut by 5 bases, the J end by 7 bases, with 14 bases between. Germline CDR1 reads KGHDR; CDR2 reads SFDVKD. The CDR3 spans 13 residues. The CDR3 here is CATSGPRVDEQYF. The CDR3 DNA is TGTGCCACCAGTGGCCCCAGGGTCGATGAGCAGTACTTC.

This rearrangement joins TRBV6-5 to TRBJ2-7; 9 bases fit TRBD2. The germline V gene has CDR1 MNHEY and CDR2 SVGAGI. This CDR3 spans 12 amino acids. V shed 6 bases, J shed 12 bases, and the junction held 9 bases outside the gene matches. Written as DNA, the CDR3 is TGTGCCAGCAGCGGGTTAGCGGGAGTGGTGTACTTC. It translates to CASSGLAGVVYF.

The chain employs TRBV19 and TRBJ1-5; tentative D call: TRBD1 (5 bases). The CDR3 runs to 14 residues. V shed 6 bases and J shed 5 bases, with 14 bases lying between them. Germline assignment: CDR1 LNHDA and CDR2 SQIVND (reference sequence). This chain's CDR3 is CASSPIGEDQPQHF. The CDR3 nucleotides are TGTGCCAGTAGCCCAATAGGGGAGGATCAGCCCCAGCATTTT.

The chain has TRBV6-5 and TRBJ2-5, with D hard to call. Deletions cut 2 bases from V and 4 bases from J, with 8 bases between. The CDR3 totals 13 residues. CDR1 and CDR2 from the germline V gene are MNHEY and SVGAGI. CDR3 region: CASSYGLRETQYF. CDR3 DNA: TGTGCCAGCAGTTACGGTCTCAGAGAGACCCAGTACTTC.